Listed here are 22 T cell receptor beta chains from one sample, sequenced in a study of CD8 T cells in ankylosing spondylitis. Each CDR3 protein gets one entry after TCRdb re-called the 5' RACE reads with MiXCR. The sample lists 150,000 or so distinct CDR3 sequences, 30% to 40% occurring once. The source material was synovial fluid, either unsorted or a sorted T cell fraction (not recorded which). These receptors originate from a male donor with ankylosing spondylitis.

The chain is built from TRBV7-2 and TRBJ1-2; no firm D call. Trimming cost V 5 bases and J 0 bases, with 4 bases left between them. The germline V gene has CDR1 SGHTA and CDR2 FQGNSA. The CDR3 extends over 12 amino acids. In DNA, the CDR3 is TGTGCCAGCAGCCGAACTAACTATGGCTACACCTTC. This encodes CASSRTNYGYTF.

The V and J genes are TRBV5-1 and TRBJ2-7; maybe TRBD2 (6 bases). CDR3 length: 14 amino acids. Germline V gives CDR1 SGHRS, CDR2 YFSETQ. Trimming took off 1 base at V and 3 bases at J, with 11 bases between the two ends. The CDR3 sequence is CASSLRDSLYEQYF. The CDR3 nucleotides are TGCGCCAGCAGCTTGCGGGACTCCCTCTACGAGCAGTACTTC. The full variable domain, rest sourced from reference TRBV5-1 and TRBJ2-7, is KAGVTQTPRYLIKTRGQQVTLSCSPISGHRSVSWYQQTPGQGLQFLFEYFSETQRNKGNFPGRFSGRQFSNSRSEMNVSTLELGDSALYLCASSLRDSLYEQYFGPGTRLTVT.

In its sample, this clonotype was seen a few times. The chain carries TRBV24-1 and TRBJ2-5; D remains unclear. Trimming took off 4 bases at V and 5 bases at J, with 13 bases between the two ends. Per the germline V gene, CDR1 is KGHDR and CDR2 is SFDVKD. CDR3 length: 14 amino acids. Here the CDR3 DNA reads TGTGCCACCAGTGACTCCCCCCCCCAGGAGACCCAGTACTTC. Protein sequence: CATSDSPPQETQYF.

The V call is TRBV15, the J call TRBJ2-7; TRBD1 agrees at 7 bases. The V and J ends lost 3 bases and 5 bases, in that order; junction bases with no gene match: 10. CDR1 and CDR2 (germline): LNHNV, YYDKDF (reference sequence). CDR3 length equals 15 residues. DNA for the CDR3: TGTGCCACCAGCAGGGGAGACAGGGTGGTAGACGAGCAGTACTTC. This sequence encodes CATSRGDRVVDEQYF.

The J gene is TRBJ2-3, the V gene TRBV29-1; 9 nucleotides line up with TRBD2. Germline CDR1 is SQVTM and CDR2 is ANQGSEA. The CDR3 spans 14 residues. The trim removed 4 bases at V and 5 bases at J, leaving 7 bases unmatched. CDR3 region: CSVVERGVVDTQYF. In DNA, the CDR3 is TGCAGCGTTGTCGAGCGGGGGGTAGTAGATACGCAGTATTTT.

The chain is built from TRBV6-2 or TRBV6-3 and TRBJ1-5, with TRBD1 as a possible D gene (6 bases). This CDR3 region has 13 residues. Germline V gene data show CDR1 as MNHEY and CDR2 as SVGEGT. V was pared by 8 bases and J by 2 bases, with 10 bases between. CDR3 amino acids: CASQGYGNQPQHF. The CDR3 DNA reads TGTGCCAGCCAGGGGTACGGCAATCAGCCCCAGCATTTT.

This clonotype was detected many times. The chain links TRBV10-3 to TRBJ2-3; TRBD2 agrees at 13 bases. This CDR3 is 17 amino acids long. Germline trimming cut 6 bases from V and 3 bases from J; bases unmatched to any gene: 9. CDR1 and CDR2 from the germline V gene are ENHRY and SYGVKD. The CDR3 sequence: CAISPGLAGVGTDTQYF. The CDR3 nucleotides are TGTGCCATCAGCCCCGGACTAGCGGGGGTGGGGACAGATACGCAGTATTTT.

In this sample, this clonotype turned up a few times. The rearrangement uses TRBV5-1 and TRBJ2-7; D remains ambiguous. There are 12 residues in the CDR3. Germline CDR1 SGHRS, CDR2 YFSETQ. Trimming removed 0 bases from V and 6 bases from J, with 7 bases in between. The CDR3 region is CASSLVGIEQYF. The CDR3 DNA follows: TGCGCCAGCAGCTTGGTGGGAATCGAGCAGTACTTC.

This clonotype has ten or more counts. This chain links TRBV2 with TRBJ1-1; 8 bases fit TRBD1. The germline CDR1 and CDR2 sequences are SNHLY and FYNNEI. The CDR3 runs to 14 residues. V gave up 7 bases and J gave up 1 base; unmatched junction bases: 5. CDR3 sequence: CASTFQGANTEAFF. CDR3 in DNA: TGTGCCAGCACGTTCCAGGGGGCGAACACTGAAGCTTTCTTT. Filled out from reference TRBV2 and TRBJ1-1, the complete variable domain reads EPEVTQTPSHQVTQMGQEVILRCVPISNHLYFYWYRQILGQKVEFLVSFYNNEISEKSEIFDDQFSVERPDGSNFTLKIRSTKLEDSAMYFCASTFQGANTEAFFGQGTRLTVV.

The chain links TRBV2 to TRBJ2-7; D unclear. V lost 7 bases and J 3 bases, leaving 10 bases between the germline ends. There are 12 residues in the CDR3. The germline V gene has CDR1 SNHLY and CDR2 FYNNEI. The CDR3 sequence is CASTVTDYEQYF. For the CDR3, the DNA is TGTGCCAGCACCGTAACAGACTACGAGCAGTACTTC.

The gene calls are TRBV20-1 and TRBJ1-1, with 12 bases fitting TRBD1. This CDR3 is built from 17 residues. The V segment lost 2 bases and the J segment 1 base; nucleotides outside the gene matches: 8. CDR1 is DFQATT and CDR2 is SNEGSKA in the germline V gene (reference sequence). DNA for the CDR3: TGCAGTGCTAGATCGGGGACAGGGGGCATGGGGAACACTGAAGCTTTCTTT. It is translated as CSARSGTGGMGNTEAFF.

This rearrangement joins TRBV6-2 or TRBV6-3 to TRBJ2-1, with 8 bases matching TRBD2. CDR1 is MNHEY and CDR2 is SVGEGT in the germline V gene. This CDR3 has 15 amino acids. V trimming: 8 bases; J trimming: 2 bases; junction bases outside the gene matches: 8. Here the CDR3 DNA reads TGTGCCAGCGGGCGGGGGGCCCCTACCTACAATGAGCAGTTCTTC. This gives the protein CASGRGAPTYNEQFF.

V and J are TRBV6-2 or TRBV6-3 and TRBJ2-7; a weak D match, TRBD2 (6 bases). The V end lost 2 bases, the J end lost 3 bases, and 14 bases lay between the germline ends. Germline V gene sequence: CDR1 MNHEY, CDR2 SVGEGT. The CDR3 has 15 amino acids. As DNA, the CDR3 is TGTGCCAGCAGTTACAGGAGCGGGCGTCGCTACGAGCAGTACTTC. Protein: CASSYRSGRRYEQYF.

This clonotype was detected a few times. The chain links TRBV3-1 to TRBJ1-1, with D uncertain. Germline loops: CDR1 LGHDT, CDR2 YNNKEL (reference sequence). Deletions cut 4 bases from V and 5 bases from J, with 11 bases between. This CDR3 has 13 amino acids. The CDR3 region is CASSPPRETEAFF. CDR3 sequence (DNA): TGTGCCAGCAGCCCCCCGCGGGAGACTGAAGCTTTCTTT.

This chain links TRBV5-1 with TRBJ1-2, with no clear D. Trimming took 4 bases from V and 1 from J, leaving 14 bases between them. There are 15 residues in the CDR3. Germline V CDR1 and CDR2: SGHRS, YFSETQ. Here the CDR3 DNA reads TGCGCCAGCAGCCCATTCACAACCGTTAACTATGGCTACACCTTC. This encodes CASSPFTTVNYGYTF. The whole variable domain, filled in from reference TRBV5-1 and TRBJ1-2, reads KAGVTQTPRYLIKTRGQQVTLSCSPISGHRSVSWYQQTPGQGLQFLFEYFSETQRNKGNFPGRFSGRQFSNSRSEMNVSTLELGDSALYLCASSPFTTVNYGYTFGSGTRLTVV.

This clonotype was counted a few times. The chain links TRBV7-2 to TRBJ2-7, with D maybe TRBD1 (6 bases). The V gene lost 1 base and the J gene lost 3 bases, with 7 bases spanning the gap. Germline CDR1 is SGHTA and CDR2 is FQGNSA. The CDR3 contains 13 residues. This CDR3 is CASSLGTVYEQYF. CDR3 sequence (DNA): TGTGCCAGCAGCTTAGGGACAGTCTACGAGCAGTACTTC.

This clonotype occurred a few times. The chain has TRBV7-9 and TRBJ2-5, with 7 bases identical to TRBD2. Germline V gene lookup returns CDR1 SEHNR and CDR2 FQNEAQ (reference sequence). The CDR3 spans 15 residues. V lost 5 bases and J lost 0; bases outside the gene matches: 6. In DNA, the CDR3 is TGTGCCAGCAGCCGGACCGGGGGGTACCAAGAGACCCAGTACTTC. Amino acids: CASSRTGGYQETQYF.

This clonotype was seen a handful of times. The rearrangement links TRBV27 to TRBJ2-7, with TRBD1 matching 7 bases. The V gene end was trimmed by 10 bases and the J gene end by 2 bases; junction bases not matched to a gene: 8. The CDR3 has 13 amino acids. Germline CDR1 MNHEY, CDR2 SMNVEV (reference sequence). CDR3 sequence (DNA): TGTGCCATCCCCGACAGGGAAACCTACGAGCAGTACTTC. Encoded protein: CAIPDRETYEQYF.

This clonotype was observed many times. The chain recombines TRBV28 with TRBJ2-4; unclear D gene. This CDR3 region has 14 residues. Germline V CDR1 and CDR2: MDHEN, SYDVKM. V was trimmed by 3 bases and J by 8 bases, leaving 14 bases between them. As DNA, the CDR3 is TGTGCCAGCAGTTTTTCCGGACCAAAAGACATTCAGTACTTC. Translating it yields CASSFSGPKDIQYF.

The gene calls are TRBV20-1 and TRBJ2-7; 7 positions agree with TRBD2. Per the germline V gene, CDR1 is DFQATT and CDR2 is SNEGSKA (reference sequence). The CDR3 spans 13 residues. After removal of 1 base from V and 3 bases from J, the junction contained 3 bases not matched to a gene. The CDR3 reads CSARVAGNYEQYF. The CDR3 bases are TGCAGTGCTAGAGTAGCGGGTAACTACGAGCAGTACTTC.

This clonotype was detected only a few times. The V and J genes are TRBV6-2 or TRBV6-3 and TRBJ2-5, with D tentatively TRBD1 (6 bases). CDR3 length: 16 amino acids. Per germline, CDR1 MNHEY and CDR2 SVGEGT. V was clipped by 5 bases and J by 1 base, with 17 bases between them. CDR3 in amino acids: CASSDLFDRPQETQYF. In DNA form, the CDR3 reads TGTGCCAGCAGTGACTTATTTGACAGGCCCCAAGAGACCCAGTACTTC.

This clonotype came up many times. The chain uses TRBV29-1 and TRBJ1-2; no firm D call. The CDR3 has 13 amino acids. V was clipped by 0 bases and J by 5 bases, with 10 bases between them. From germline, CDR1 is SQVTM and CDR2 ANQGSEA. The CDR3 DNA sequence: TGCAGCGTTGAAGAGTTGGCATCGTATGGCTACACCTTC. This encodes CSVEELASYGYTF. Variable domain in full (rest from reference TRBV29-1 and TRBJ1-2): SAVISQKPSRDICQRGTSLTIQCQVDSQVTMMFWYRQQPGQSLTLIATANQGSEATYESGFVIDKFPISRPNLTFSTLTVSNMSPEDSSIYLCSVEELASYGYTFGSGTRLTVV.